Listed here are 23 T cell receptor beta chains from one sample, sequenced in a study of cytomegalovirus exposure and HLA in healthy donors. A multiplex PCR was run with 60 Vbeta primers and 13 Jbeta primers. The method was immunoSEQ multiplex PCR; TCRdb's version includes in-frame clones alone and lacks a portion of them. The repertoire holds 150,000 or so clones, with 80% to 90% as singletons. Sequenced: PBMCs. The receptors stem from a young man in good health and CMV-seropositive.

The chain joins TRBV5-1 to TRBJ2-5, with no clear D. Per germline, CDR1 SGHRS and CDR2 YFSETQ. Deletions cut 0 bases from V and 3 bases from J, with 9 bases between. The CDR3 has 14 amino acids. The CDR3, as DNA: TGCGCCAGCAGCTTGGCCCGGGTGAAAGAGACCCAGTACTTC. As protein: CASSLARVKETQYF.

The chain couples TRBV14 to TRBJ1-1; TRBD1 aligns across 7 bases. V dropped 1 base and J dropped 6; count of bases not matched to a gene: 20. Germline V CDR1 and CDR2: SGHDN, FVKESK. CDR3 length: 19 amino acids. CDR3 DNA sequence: TGTGCCAGCAGCCAAGGGGACGGGCGACAGGGCTTCCCTAGAGCTGAAGCTTTCTTT. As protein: CASSQGDGRQGFPRAEAFF.

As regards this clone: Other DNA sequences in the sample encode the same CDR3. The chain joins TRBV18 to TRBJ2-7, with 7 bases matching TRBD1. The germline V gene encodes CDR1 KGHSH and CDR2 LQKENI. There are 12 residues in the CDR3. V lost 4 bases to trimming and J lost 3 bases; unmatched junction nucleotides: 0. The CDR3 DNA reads TGTGCCAGCTCACGGGACAGCTACGAGCAGTACTTC. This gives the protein CASSRDSYEQYF. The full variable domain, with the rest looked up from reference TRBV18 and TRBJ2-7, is NAGVMQNPRHLVRRRGQEARLRCSPMKGHSHVYWYRQLPEEGLKFMVYLQKENIIDESGMPKERFSAEFPKEGPSILRIQQVVRGDSAAYFCASSRDSYEQYFGPGTRLTVT.

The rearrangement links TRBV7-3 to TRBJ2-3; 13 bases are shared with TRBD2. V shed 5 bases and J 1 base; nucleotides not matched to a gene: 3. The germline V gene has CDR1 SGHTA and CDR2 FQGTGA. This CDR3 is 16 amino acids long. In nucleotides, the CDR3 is TGTGCCAGCAGCGGGACTAGCGGGGTAGGCACAGATACGCAGTATTTT. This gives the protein CASSGTSGVGTDTQYF.

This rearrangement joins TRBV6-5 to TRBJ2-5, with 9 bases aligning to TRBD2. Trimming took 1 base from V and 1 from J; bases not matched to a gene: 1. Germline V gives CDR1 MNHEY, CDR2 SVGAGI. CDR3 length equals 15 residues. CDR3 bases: TGTGCCAGCAGTTACTGGCGGGGGGGCCAAGAGACCCAGTACTTC. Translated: CASSYWRGGQETQYF.

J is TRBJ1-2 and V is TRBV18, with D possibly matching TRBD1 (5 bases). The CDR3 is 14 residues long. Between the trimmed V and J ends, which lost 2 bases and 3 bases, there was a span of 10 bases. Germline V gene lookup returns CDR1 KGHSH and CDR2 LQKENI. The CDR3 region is CASSPWGEDYGYTF. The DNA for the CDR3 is TGTGCCAGCTCACCATGGGGGGAGGACTATGGCTACACCTTC.

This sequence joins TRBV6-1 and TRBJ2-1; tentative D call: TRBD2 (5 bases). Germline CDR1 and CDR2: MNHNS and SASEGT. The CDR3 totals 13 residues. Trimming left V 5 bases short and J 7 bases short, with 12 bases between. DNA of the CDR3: TGTGCCAGCAGTCAATCGGGGATAAATGAGCAGTTCTTC. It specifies CASSQSGINEQFF.

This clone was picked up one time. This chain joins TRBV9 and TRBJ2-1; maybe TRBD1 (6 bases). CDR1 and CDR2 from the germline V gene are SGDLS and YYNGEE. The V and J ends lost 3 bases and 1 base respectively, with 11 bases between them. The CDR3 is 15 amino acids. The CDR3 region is CASSGLDRSYNEQFF. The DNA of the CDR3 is TGTGCCAGCAGCGGTCTGGACAGATCCTACAATGAGCAGTTCTTC. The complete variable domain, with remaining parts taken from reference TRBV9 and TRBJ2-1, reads DSGVTQTPKHLITATGQRVTLRCSPRSGDLSVYWYQQSLDQGLQFLIQYYNGEERAKGNILERFSAQQFPDLHSELNLSSLELGDSALYFCASSGLDRSYNEQFFGPGTRLTVL.

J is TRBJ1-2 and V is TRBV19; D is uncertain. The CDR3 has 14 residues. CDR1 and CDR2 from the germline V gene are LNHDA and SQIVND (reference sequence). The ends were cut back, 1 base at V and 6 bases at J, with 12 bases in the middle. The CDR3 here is CASSIAQRGDGYTF. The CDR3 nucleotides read TGTGCCAGTAGTATAGCCCAACGGGGAGATGGCTACACCTTC. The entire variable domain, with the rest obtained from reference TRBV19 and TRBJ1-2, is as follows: DGGITQSPKYLFRKEGQNVTLSCEQNLNHDAMYWYRQDPGQGLRLIYYSQIVNDFQKGDIAEGYSVSREKKESFPLTVTSAQKNPTAFYLCASSIAQRGDGYTFGSGTRLTVV.

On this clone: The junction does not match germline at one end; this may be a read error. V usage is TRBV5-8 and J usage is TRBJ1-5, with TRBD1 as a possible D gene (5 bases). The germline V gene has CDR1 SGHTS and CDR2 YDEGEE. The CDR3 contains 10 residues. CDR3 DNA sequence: TGTGCCAGCAGCGCAGGGTTAGGGTATTTT. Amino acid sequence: CASSAGLGYF.

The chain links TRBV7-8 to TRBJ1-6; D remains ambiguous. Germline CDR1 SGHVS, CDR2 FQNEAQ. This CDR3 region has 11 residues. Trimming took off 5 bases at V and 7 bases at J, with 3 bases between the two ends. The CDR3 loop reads CASSLNSPLHF. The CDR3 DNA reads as TGTGCCAGCAGCCTGAATTCACCCCTCCACTTT.

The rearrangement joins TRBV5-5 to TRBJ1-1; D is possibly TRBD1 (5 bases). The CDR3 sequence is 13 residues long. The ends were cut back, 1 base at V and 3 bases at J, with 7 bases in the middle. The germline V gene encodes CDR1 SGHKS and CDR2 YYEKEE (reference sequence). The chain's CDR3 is CASSLIGDTEAFF. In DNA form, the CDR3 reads TGTGCCAGCAGCTTGATAGGGGACACTGAAGCTTTCTTT.

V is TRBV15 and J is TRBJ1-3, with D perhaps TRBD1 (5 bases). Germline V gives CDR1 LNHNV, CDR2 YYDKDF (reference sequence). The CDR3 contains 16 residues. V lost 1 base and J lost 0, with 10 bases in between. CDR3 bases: TGTGCCACCAGCAGAGCCGGACACATCTCTGGAAACACCATATATTTT. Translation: CATSRAGHISGNTIYF.

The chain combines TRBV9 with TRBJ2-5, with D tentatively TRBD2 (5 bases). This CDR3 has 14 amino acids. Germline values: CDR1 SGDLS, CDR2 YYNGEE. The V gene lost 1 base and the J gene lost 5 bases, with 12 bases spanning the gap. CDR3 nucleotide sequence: TGTGCCAGCAGCGTACGTCTGGGCGGGGAGACCCAGTACTTC. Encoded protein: CASSVRLGGETQYF.

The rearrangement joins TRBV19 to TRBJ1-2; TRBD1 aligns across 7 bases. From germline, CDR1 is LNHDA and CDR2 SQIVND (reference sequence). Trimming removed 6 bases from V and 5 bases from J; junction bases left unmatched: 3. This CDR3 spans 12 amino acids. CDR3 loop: CASRLTGYGYTF. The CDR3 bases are TGTGCCAGTAGGTTGACAGGGTATGGCTACACCTTC.

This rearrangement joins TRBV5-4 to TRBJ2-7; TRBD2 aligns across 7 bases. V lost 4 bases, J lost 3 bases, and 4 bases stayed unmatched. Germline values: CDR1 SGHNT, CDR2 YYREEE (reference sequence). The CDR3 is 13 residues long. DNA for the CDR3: TGTGCCAGCAGCAACCGGGGGGACTACGAGCAGTACTTC. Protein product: CASSNRGDYEQYF.

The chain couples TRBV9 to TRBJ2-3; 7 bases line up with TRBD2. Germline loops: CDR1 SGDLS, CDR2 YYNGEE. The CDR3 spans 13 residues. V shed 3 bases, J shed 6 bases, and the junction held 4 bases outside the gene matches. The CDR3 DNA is TGTGCCAGCAGCGGGCAGGGAGGGGATACGCAGTATTTT. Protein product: CASSGQGGDTQYF.

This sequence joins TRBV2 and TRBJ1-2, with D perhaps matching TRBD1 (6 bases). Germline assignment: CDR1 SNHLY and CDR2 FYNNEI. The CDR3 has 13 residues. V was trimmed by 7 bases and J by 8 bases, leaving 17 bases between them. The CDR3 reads CASIRGGAKGYTF. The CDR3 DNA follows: TGTGCCAGCATTAGAGGGGGGGCAAAGGGCTACACCTTC.

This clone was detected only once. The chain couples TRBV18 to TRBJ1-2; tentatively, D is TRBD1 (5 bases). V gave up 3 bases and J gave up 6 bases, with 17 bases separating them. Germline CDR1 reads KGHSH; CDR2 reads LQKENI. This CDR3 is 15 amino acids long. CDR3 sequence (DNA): TGTGCCAGCTCACCTGGGGGAGGGGAGAGAGATGGCTACACCTTC. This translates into CASSPGGGERDGYTF.

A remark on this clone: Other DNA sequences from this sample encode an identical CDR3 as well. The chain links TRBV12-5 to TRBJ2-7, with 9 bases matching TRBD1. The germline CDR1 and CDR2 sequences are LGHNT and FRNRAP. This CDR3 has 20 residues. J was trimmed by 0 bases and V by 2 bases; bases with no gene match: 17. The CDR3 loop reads CASGLLSRGQGPFSSYEQYF. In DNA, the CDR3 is TGTGCTAGTGGTTTGCTTTCCAGGGGACAGGGACCGTTTAGCTCCTACGAGCAGTACTTC.

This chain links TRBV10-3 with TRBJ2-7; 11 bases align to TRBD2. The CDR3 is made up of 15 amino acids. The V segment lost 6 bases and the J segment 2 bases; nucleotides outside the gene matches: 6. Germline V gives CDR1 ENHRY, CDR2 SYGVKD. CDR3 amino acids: CAISLTSGGTYEQYF. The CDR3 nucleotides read TGTGCCATCAGCCTCACTAGCGGGGGTACCTACGAGCAGTACTTC.

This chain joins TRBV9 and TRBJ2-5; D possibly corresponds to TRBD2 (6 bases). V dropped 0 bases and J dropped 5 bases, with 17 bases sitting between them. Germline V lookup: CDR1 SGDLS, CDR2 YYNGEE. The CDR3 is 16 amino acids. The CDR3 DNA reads TGTGCCAGCAGCGTAGAAGGGTCGGGACTGGGGGAGACCCAGTACTTC. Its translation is CASSVEGSGLGETQYF.

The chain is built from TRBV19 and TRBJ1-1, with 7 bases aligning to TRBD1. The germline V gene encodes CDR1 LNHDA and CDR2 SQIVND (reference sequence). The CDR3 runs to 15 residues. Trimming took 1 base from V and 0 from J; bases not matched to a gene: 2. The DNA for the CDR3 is TGTGCCAGTAGTATAGCCGGGACAGTGAACACTGAAGCTTTCTTT. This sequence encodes CASSIAGTVNTEAFF.